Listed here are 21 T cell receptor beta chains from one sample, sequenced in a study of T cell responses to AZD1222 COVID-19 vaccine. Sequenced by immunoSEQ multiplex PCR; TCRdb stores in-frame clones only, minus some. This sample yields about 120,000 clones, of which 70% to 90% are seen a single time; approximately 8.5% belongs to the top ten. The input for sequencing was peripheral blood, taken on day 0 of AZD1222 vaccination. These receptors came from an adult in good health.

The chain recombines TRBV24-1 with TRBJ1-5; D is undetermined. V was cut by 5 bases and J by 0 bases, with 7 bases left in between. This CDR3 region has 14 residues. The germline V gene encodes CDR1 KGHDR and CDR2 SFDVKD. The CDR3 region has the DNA TGTGCCACCAGTGGGGGTTCTAGCAATCAGCCCCAGCATTTT. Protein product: CATSGGSSNQPQHF.

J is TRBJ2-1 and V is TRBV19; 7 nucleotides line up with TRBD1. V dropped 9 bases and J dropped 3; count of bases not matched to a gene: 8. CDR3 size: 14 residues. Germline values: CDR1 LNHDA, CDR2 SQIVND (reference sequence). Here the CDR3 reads CASSLGTVYNEQFF. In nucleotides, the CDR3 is TGTGCCAGCTCCCTAGGGACAGTCTACAATGAGCAGTTCTTC.

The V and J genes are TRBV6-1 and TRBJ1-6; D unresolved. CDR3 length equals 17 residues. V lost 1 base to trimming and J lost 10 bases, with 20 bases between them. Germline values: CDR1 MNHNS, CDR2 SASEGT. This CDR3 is CASSEGKGFFIGSPLHF. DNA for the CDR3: TGTGCCAGCAGTGAAGGAAAAGGGTTCTTTATAGGGTCACCCCTCCACTTT.

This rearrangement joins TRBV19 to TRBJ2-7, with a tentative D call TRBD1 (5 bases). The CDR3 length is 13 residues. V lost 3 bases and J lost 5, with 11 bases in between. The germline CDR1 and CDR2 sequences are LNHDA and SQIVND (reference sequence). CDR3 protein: CASSIAGIHEQYF. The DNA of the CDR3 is TGTGCCAGTAGTATTGCAGGGATACACGAGCAGTACTTC.

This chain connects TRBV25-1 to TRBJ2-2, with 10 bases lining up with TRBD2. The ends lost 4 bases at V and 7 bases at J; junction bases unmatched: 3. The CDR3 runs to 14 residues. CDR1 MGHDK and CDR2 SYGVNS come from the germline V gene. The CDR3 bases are TGTGCCAGCAGTGGAGCGGGAGGGGTCGGGGAGCTGTTTTTT. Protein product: CASSGAGGVGELFF. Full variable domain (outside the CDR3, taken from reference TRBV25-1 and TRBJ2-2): EADIYQTPRYLVIGTGKKITLECSQTMGHDKMYWYQQDPGMELHLIHYSYGVNSTEKGDLSSESTVSRIRTEHFPLTLESARPSHTSQYLCASSGAGGVGELFFGEGSRLTVL.

The CDR3 is CAWRTKGQGKSPLHF. CDR3 nucleotides: TGTGCCTGGAGGACCAAGGGACAGGGAAAGTCACCCCTCCACTTT. This chain uses TRBV30 with TRBJ1-6; the match to TRBD1 covers 9 bases. Per the germline V gene, CDR1 is GTSNPN and CDR2 is SVGIG (reference sequence). The CDR3 runs 15 residues. Unmatched junction bases numbered 10, after V lost 3 bases and J lost 10 bases.

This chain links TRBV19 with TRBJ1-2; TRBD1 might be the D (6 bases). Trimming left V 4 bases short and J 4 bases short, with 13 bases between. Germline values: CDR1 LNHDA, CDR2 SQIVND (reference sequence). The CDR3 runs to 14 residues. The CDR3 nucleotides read TGTGCCAGTAGTACCGGGGGGCAAGTCTATGGCTACACCTTC. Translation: CASSTGGQVYGYTF.

The CDR3 DNA sequence: TGTGCCAGCAGATCTCCAACTGAAGCTTTCTTT. Its translation: CASRSPTEAFF. V gene TRBV28 combines with J gene TRBJ1-1; D not certain. The CDR3 has 11 amino acids. V lost 6 bases, J lost 5 bases, and 7 bases lay in between. In germline, CDR1 is MDHEN, CDR2 SYDVKM.

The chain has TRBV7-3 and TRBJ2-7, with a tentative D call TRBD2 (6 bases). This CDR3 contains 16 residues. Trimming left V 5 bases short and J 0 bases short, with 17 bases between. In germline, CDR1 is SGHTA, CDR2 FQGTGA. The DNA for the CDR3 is TGTGCCAGCAGCCGTAACCCTAGCGCAAACTCCTACGAGCAGTACTTC. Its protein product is CASSRNPSANSYEQYF. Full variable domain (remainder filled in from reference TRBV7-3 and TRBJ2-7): GAGVSQTPSNKVTEKGKYVELRCDPISGHTALYWYRQSLGQGPEFLIYFQGTGAADDSGLPNDRFFAVRPEGSVSTLKIQRTERGDSAVYLCASSRNPSANSYEQYFGPGTRLTVT.

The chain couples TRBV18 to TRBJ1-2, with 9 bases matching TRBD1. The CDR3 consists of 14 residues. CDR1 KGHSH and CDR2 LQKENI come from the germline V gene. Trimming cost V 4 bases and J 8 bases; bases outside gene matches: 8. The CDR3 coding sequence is TGTGCCAGCTCACAAGGGACAGGGATGCAGGGCTACACCTTC. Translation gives CASSQGTGMQGYTF.

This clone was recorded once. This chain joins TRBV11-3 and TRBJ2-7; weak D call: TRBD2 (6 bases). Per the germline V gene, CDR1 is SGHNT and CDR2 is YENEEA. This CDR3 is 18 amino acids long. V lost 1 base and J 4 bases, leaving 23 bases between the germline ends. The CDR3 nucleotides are TGTGCCAGCAGCTTAGCCTTGGGGGTAACCGGGGGAGCGTACGAGCAGTACTTC. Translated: CASSLALGVTGGAYEQYF.

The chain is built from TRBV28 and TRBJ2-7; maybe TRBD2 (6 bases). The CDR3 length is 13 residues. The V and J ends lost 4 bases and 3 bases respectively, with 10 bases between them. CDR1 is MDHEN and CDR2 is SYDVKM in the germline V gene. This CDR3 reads CASSSLARYEQYF. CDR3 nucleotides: TGTGCCAGCAGTTCACTAGCACGCTACGAGCAGTACTTC.

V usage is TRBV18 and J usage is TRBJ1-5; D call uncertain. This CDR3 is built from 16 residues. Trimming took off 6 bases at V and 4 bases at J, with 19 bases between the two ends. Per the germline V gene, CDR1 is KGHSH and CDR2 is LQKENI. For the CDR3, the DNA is TGTGCCAGCTCGCCCGACGGGCAAAACCAGAATCAGCCCCAGCATTTT. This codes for CASSPDGQNQNQPQHF.

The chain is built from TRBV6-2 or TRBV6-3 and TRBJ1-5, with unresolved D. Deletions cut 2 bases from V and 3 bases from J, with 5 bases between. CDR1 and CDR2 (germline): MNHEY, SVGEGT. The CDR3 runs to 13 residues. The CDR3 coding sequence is TGTGCCAGCAGTTACACCACCAATCAGCCCCAGCATTTT. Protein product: CASSYTTNQPQHF.

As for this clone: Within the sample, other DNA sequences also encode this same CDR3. This CDR3 reads CASSLQGNYGYTF. CDR3 DNA sequence: TGTGCCAGCAGTTTGCAGGGGAACTATGGCTACACCTTC. The chain couples TRBV27 to TRBJ1-2; perhaps TRBD1 as D (6 bases). The CDR3 contains 13 residues. The V gene lost 3 bases and the J gene lost 2 bases, with 7 bases spanning the gap. Germline CDR1 reads MNHEY; CDR2 reads SMNVEV (reference sequence).

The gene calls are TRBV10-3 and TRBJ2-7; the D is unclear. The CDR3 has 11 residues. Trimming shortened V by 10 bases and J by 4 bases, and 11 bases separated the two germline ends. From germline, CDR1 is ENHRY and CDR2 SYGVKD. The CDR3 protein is CATLSAYEQYF. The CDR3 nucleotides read TGTGCCACGCTGTCGGCATACGAGCAGTACTTC.

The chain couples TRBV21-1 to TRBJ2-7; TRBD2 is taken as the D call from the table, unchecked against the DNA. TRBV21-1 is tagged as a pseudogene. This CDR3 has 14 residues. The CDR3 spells CASSLTSGRYEQYF. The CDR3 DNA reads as TGTGCCAGCAGCCTTACTAGCGGGAGATACGAGCAGTACTTC.

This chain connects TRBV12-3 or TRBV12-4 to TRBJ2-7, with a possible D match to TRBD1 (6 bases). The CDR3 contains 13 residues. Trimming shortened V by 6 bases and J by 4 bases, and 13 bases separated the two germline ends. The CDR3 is CASRRRTAYEQYF. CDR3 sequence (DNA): TGTGCCAGCAGGAGAAGGACAGCTTACGAGCAGTACTTC.

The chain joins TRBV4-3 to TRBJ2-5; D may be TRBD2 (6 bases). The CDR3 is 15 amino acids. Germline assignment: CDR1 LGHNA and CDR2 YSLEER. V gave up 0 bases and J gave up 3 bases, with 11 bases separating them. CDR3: CASSQDPASEETQYF. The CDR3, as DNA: TGCGCCAGCAGCCAAGATCCGGCTAGCGAAGAGACCCAGTACTTC.

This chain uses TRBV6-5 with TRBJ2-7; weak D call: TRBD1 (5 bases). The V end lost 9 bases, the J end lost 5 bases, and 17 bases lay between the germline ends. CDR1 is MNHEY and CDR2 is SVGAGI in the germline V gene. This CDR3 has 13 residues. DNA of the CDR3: TGTGCCAGTAGGACATTAGGAGAAAACGAGCAGTACTTC. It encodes CASRTLGENEQYF.

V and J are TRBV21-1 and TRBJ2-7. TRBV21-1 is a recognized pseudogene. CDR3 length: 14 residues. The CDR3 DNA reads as TGTGCCAGCAGCTTCCTCGGATACAAGTACGAGCAGTACTTC. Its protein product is CASSFLGYKYEQYF.